The 12 T cell receptor beta chains listed next were all sequenced from one sample in a study of blood T cell repertoires in COVID-19. Some clones are missing from TCRdb's copy, which holds only in-frame ones; the method was immunoSEQ multiplex PCR. The top ten clones hold approximately 1.6% of a sample with about 64,000 clones, roughly 93% of them seen once. The sample comprised peripheral blood. The receptors shown here come from a human donor in a cohort sampled during active COVID-19.

V gene TRBV3-1 (or the pseudogene TRBV3-2) combines with J gene TRBJ2-7; D unclear. The CDR3 spans 12 residues. V shed 1 base and J shed 4 bases, with 5 bases lying between them. CDR1 is LGHDT, CDR2 YNNKEL, per germline (reference sequence). The CDR3 spells CASSQVPYEQYF. Written as DNA, the CDR3 is TGTGCCAGCAGCCAAGTCCCATACGAGCAGTACTTC.

This rearrangement joins TRBV27 to TRBJ1-5; 8 bases line up with TRBD1. Looked up from germline, CDR1 is MNHEY and CDR2 is SMNVEV (reference sequence). The CDR3 is 15 amino acids. Losses at the gene ends were 6 bases for V and 1 base for J; bases not matched to a gene: 5. The CDR3 reads CASRSQGASNQPQHF. Written as DNA, the CDR3 is TGTGCCAGCAGATCCCAGGGGGCGAGCAATCAGCCCCAGCATTTT.

The V and J genes are TRBV9 and TRBJ2-3, with 7 positions matching TRBD2. Germline V gene sequence: CDR1 SGDLS, CDR2 YYNGEE. V trimming: 0 bases; J trimming: 2 bases; junction bases outside the gene matches: 3. CDR3 size: 15 residues. CDR3 in amino acids: CASSVEGLNTDTQYF. In DNA, the CDR3 is TGTGCCAGCAGCGTAGAGGGACTAAACACAGATACGCAGTATTTT.

The gene calls are TRBV6-2 or TRBV6-3 and TRBJ1-3; D is possibly TRBD1 (5 bases). V was shortened by 2 bases and J by 0 bases, with 8 bases between the two germline ends. The CDR3 runs 15 residues. Germline CDR1 reads MNHEY; CDR2 reads SVGEGT. CDR3 sequence (DNA): TGTGCCAGCAGTTACAAGGACAACTCTGGAAACACCATATATTTT. Its protein product is CASSYKDNSGNTIYF.

The CDR3 DNA reads TGCGCCAGCAGCTGGCTGGGGGGGGTGATTGCAGAGACCCAGTACTTC. The encoded protein is CASSWLGGVIAETQYF. The genes are TRBV5-1 and TRBJ2-5, with TRBD2 matching over 7 bases. Germline V gene lookup returns CDR1 SGHRS and CDR2 YFSETQ. Trimming took 3 bases from V and 4 from J; bases not matched to a gene: 12. CDR3 length: 16 amino acids.

The chain couples TRBV3-1 (or the pseudogene TRBV3-2) to TRBJ2-1; 10 nucleotides align to TRBD2. CDR1 is LGHDT, CDR2 YNNKEL, per germline (reference sequence). The V gene end was trimmed by 0 bases and the J gene end by 7 bases; junction bases not matched to a gene: 9. This CDR3 is 17 amino acids long. DNA of the CDR3: TGTGCCAGCAGCCAAGACGGGCTAGCGGGAGTAGATAATGAGCAGTTCTTC. Amino acid sequence: CASSQDGLAGVDNEQFF.

The chain links TRBV27 to TRBJ1-5; D possibly corresponds to TRBD1 (5 bases). V lost 2 bases and J 1 base, leaving 18 bases between the germline ends. The CDR3 contains 18 residues. The germline V gene encodes CDR1 MNHEY and CDR2 SMNVEV (reference sequence). Written as DNA, the CDR3 is TGTGCCAGCAGTTTAGTCGTCTTGGGGCAGCGAAGCAATCAGCCCCAGCATTTT. Protein sequence: CASSLVVLGQRSNQPQHF.

V gene TRBV7-8 combines with J gene TRBJ1-5; TRBD1 is a possible D gene (5 bases). The ends were cut back, 3 bases at V and 7 bases at J, with 13 bases in the middle. The CDR3 is 14 amino acids. Looked up from germline, CDR1 is SGHVS and CDR2 is FQNEAQ. The CDR3 reads CASSFMTVGQPQHF. The CDR3 DNA sequence: TGTGCCAGCAGCTTTATGACAGTGGGGCAGCCCCAGCATTTT.

This sequence joins TRBV11-3 and TRBJ2-5; tentatively, D is TRBD1 (6 bases). The CDR3 spans 14 residues. The ends were cut back, 4 bases at V and 4 bases at J, with 13 bases in the middle. The germline V gene encodes CDR1 SGHNT and CDR2 YENEEA. In DNA form, the CDR3 reads TGTGCCAGCAGCTCTACAGGGTTAGGAGAGACCCAGTACTTC. Protein product: CASSSTGLGETQYF. The whole variable domain, filled in from reference TRBV11-3 and TRBJ2-5, reads EAGVVQSPRYKIIEKKQPVAFWCNPISGHNTLYWYLQNLGQGPELLIRYENEEAVDDSQLPKDRFSAERLKGVDSTLKIQPAELGDSAVYLCASSSTGLGETQYFGPGTRLLVL.

This chain links TRBV6-4 with TRBJ2-3; a possible D gene is TRBD2 (6 bases). V was cut by 8 bases and J by 4 bases, with 10 bases left in between. This CDR3 is built from 12 residues. The germline V gene encodes CDR1 MRHNA and CDR2 SNTAGT. CDR3 amino acids: CASRLESDTQYF. The CDR3 DNA is TGTGCCAGCCGACTAGAATCAGATACGCAGTATTTT.

The chain couples TRBV7-9 to TRBJ1-4; weak D call: TRBD1 (5 bases). Looked up from germline, CDR1 is SEHNR and CDR2 is FQNEAQ (reference sequence). This CDR3 has 18 residues. V was pared by 5 bases and J by 4 bases, with 23 bases between. CDR3 region: CASSAHFGIRQGNEKLFF. The DNA of the CDR3 is TGTGCCAGCAGCGCGCATTTTGGAATCCGGCAGGGTAATGAAAAACTGTTTTTT.

The V and J genes are TRBV5-1 and TRBJ2-3; weak D call: TRBD2 (5 bases). Per the germline V gene, CDR1 is SGHRS and CDR2 is YFSETQ. The V gene lost 6 bases and the J gene lost 1 base, with 9 bases spanning the gap. This CDR3 contains 13 residues. The CDR3 region is CASKQAGTDTQYF. The CDR3 region has the DNA TGCGCCAGCAAGCAAGCGGGCACAGATACGCAGTATTTT.